Presented here are 5 T cell receptor beta chains from one specimen sequenced in a study of blood T cell repertoires in COVID-19. The data were produced by immunoSEQ multiplex PCR, yet TCRdb's version contains in-frame clones alone and is incomplete. The table has approximately 290,000 clones, around 85% seen once. Sequenced material: PBMCs or T cells enriched from blood (not recorded which). Receptors originate from a young woman who had recovered from COVID-19.

Only one count was recorded for this clone. This chain joins TRBV7-9 and TRBJ2-7, with D tentatively TRBD1 (6 bases). The germline V and J ends were trimmed by 6 bases and 2 bases, with 14 bases remaining between them. The CDR3 spans 14 residues. Per germline, CDR1 SEHNR and CDR2 FQNEAQ (reference sequence). CDR3 residues: CASRSNRDTYEQYF. The DNA for the CDR3 is TGTGCCAGCAGATCCAACCGGGACACCTACGAGCAGTACTTC.

This chain joins TRBV7-9 and TRBJ2-2; 7 positions agree with TRBD2. This CDR3 has 17 residues. Germline-derived CDR1 and CDR2 are SEHNR and FQNEAQ (reference sequence). The junction had 10 bases not matched to a gene; V was cut back by 1 base and J by 5 bases. CDR3 residues: CASSLGAPGLETGELFF. In DNA, the CDR3 is TGTGCCAGCAGCTTAGGGGCCCCCGGACTAGAGACCGGGGAGCTGTTTTTT. Full variable domain (missing parts from reference TRBV7-9 and TRBJ2-2): DTGVSQNPRHKITKRGQNVTFRCDPISEHNRLYWYRQTLGQGPEFLTYFQNEAQLEKSRLLSDRFSAERPKGSFSTLEIQRTEQGDSAMYLCASSLGAPGLETGELFFGEGSRLTVL.

This clone was detected only a few times. The gene calls are TRBV19 and TRBJ1-5, with TRBD1 matching 8 bases. Trimming cost V 6 bases and J 2 bases; bases outside gene matches: 3. This CDR3 region has 14 residues. Germline values: CDR1 LNHDA, CDR2 SQIVND (reference sequence). The CDR3 sequence: CASSQGARNQPQHF. The CDR3 region has the DNA TGTGCCAGTAGCCAGGGGGCCCGCAATCAGCCCCAGCATTTT.

This sequence joins TRBV10-3 and TRBJ1-2, with D unclear. V shed 2 bases and J shed 7 bases, with 11 bases lying between them. The germline V gene encodes CDR1 ENHRY and CDR2 SYGVKD. The CDR3 is 13 amino acids. Here the CDR3 DNA reads TGTGCCATCAGTGAGGTACGGGTTTCTGGCTACACCTTC. Translation: CAISEVRVSGYTF.

This chain uses TRBV5-8 with TRBJ1-2; D may be TRBD1 (6 bases). Per the germline V gene, CDR1 is SGHTS and CDR2 is YDEGEE. V was clipped by 2 bases and J by 5 bases, with 13 bases between them. The CDR3 has 14 amino acids. CDR3 in amino acids: CASSFRGVVYGYTF. The DNA for the CDR3 is TGTGCCAGCAGCTTCAGGGGTGTAGTGTATGGCTACACCTTC.